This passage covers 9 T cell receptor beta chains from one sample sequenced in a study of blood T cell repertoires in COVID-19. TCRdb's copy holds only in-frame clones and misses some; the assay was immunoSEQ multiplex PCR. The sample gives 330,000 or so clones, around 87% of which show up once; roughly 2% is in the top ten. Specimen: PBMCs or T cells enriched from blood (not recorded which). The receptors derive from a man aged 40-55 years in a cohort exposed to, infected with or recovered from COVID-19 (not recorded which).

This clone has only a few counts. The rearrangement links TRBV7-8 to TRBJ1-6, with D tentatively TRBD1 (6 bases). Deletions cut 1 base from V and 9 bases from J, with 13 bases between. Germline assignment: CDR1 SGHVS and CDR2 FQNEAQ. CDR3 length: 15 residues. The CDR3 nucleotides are TGTGCCAGCAGCTTAGGGTCACAGGGTGGTTCACCCCTCCACTTT. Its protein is CASSLGSQGGSPLHF.

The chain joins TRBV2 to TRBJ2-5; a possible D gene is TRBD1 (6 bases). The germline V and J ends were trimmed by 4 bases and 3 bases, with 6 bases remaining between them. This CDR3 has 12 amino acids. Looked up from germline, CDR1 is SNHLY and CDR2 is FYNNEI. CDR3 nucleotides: TGTGCCAGCAGTGGGACAGAAGAGACCCAGTACTTC. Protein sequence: CASSGTEETQYF.

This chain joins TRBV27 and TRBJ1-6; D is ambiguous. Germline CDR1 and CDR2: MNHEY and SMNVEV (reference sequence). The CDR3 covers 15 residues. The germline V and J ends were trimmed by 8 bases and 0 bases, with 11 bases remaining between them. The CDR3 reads CASRRRSSYNSPLHF. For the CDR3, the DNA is TGTGCCAGCCGTAGACGGAGCTCCTATAATTCACCCCTCCACTTT.

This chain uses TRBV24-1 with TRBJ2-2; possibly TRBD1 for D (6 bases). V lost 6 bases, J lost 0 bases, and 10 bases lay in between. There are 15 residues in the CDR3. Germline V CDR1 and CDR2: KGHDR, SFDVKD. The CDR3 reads CATSSQGSNTGELFF. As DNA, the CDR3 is TGTGCCACCAGTTCACAGGGATCGAACACCGGGGAGCTGTTTTTT.

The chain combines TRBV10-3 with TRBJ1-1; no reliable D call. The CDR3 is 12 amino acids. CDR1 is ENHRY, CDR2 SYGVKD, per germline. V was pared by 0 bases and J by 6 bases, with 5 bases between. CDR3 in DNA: TGTGCCATCAGTGAGTCCGGGGCTGAAGCTTTCTTT. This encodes CAISESGAEAFF.

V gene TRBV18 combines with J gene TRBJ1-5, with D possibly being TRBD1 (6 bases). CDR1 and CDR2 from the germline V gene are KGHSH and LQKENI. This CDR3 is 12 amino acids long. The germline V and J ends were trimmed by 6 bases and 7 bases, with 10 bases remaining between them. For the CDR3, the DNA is TGTGCCAGCTCCCAGGGGAACCAGCCCCAGCATTTT. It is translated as CASSQGNQPQHF.

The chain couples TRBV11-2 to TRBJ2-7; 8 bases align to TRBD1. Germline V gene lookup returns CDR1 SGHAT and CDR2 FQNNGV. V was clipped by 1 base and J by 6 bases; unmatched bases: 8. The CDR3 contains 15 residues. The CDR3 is CASSLAGQGSAEQYF. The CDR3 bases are TGTGCCAGCAGCTTAGCAGGACAGGGTTCCGCCGAGCAGTACTTC.

Here the CDR3 reads CASSYQKTGKRSPLHF. The CDR3, as DNA: TGTGCCAGCAGCTACCAAAAAACAGGGAAACGTTCACCCCTCCACTTT. The chain joins TRBV28 to TRBJ1-6; D is perhaps TRBD1 (6 bases). V dropped 6 bases and J dropped 9 bases, with 21 bases sitting between them. CDR1 is MDHEN and CDR2 is SYDVKM in the germline V gene. CDR3 length equals 16 residues.

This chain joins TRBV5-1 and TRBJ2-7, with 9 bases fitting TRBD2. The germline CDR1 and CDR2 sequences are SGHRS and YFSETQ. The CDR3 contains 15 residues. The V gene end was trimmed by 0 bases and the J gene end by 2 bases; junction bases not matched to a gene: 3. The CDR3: CASSLEAGGAYEQYF. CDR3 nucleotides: TGCGCCAGCAGCTTGGAAGCGGGAGGAGCCTACGAGCAGTACTTC. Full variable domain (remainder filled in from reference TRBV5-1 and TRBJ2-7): KAGVTQTPRYLIKTRGQQVTLSCSPISGHRSVSWYQQTPGQGLQFLFEYFSETQRNKGNFPGRFSGRQFSNSRSEMNVSTLELGDSALYLCASSLEAGGAYEQYFGPGTRLTVT.